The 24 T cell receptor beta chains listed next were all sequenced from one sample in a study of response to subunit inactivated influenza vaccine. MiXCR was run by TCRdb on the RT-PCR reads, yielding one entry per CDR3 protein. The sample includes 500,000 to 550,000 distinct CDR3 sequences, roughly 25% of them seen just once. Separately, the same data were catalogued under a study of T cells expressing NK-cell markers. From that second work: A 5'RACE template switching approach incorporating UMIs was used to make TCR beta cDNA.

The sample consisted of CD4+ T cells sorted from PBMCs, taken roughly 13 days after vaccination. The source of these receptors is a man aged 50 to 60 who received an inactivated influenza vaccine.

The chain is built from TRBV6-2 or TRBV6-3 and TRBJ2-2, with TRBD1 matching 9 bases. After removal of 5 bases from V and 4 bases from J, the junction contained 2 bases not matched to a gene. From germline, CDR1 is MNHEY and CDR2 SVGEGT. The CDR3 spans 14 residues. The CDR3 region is CASSRTGVTGELFF. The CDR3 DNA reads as TGTGCCAGCAGTCGGACAGGGGTCACCGGGGAGCTGTTTTTT.

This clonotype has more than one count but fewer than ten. The DNA of the CDR3 is TGTGCCATCAGTGAGTCAGGGAACTCGGCTGATATAGAGACCCAGTACTTC. This encodes CAISESGNSADIETQYF. V is TRBV10-3 and J is TRBJ2-5; D gene unclear. The germline V gene has CDR1 ENHRY and CDR2 SYGVKD. The CDR3 is 17 amino acids. Trimming left V 0 bases short and J 4 bases short, with 18 bases between.

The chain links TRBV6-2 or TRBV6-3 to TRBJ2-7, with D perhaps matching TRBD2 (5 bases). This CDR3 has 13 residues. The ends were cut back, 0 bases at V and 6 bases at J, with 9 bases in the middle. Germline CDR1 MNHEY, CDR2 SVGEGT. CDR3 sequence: CASSYSGLGEQYF. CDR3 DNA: TGTGCCAGCAGTTACTCAGGACTCGGCGAGCAGTACTTC.

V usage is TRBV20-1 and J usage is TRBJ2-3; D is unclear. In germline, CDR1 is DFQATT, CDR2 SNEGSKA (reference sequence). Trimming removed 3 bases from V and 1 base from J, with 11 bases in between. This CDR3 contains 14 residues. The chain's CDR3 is CSASISGGTDTQYF. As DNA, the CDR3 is TGCAGTGCTAGTATATCAGGCGGCACAGATACGCAGTATTTT.

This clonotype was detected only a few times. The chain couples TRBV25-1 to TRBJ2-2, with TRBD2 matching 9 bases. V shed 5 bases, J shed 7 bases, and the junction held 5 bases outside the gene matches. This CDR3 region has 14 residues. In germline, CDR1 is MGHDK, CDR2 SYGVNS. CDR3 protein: CASSSKLAGGELFF. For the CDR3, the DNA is TGTGCCAGCAGTTCGAAACTAGCGGGCGGGGAGCTGTTTTTT. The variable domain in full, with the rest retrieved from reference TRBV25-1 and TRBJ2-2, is EADIYQTPRYLVIGTGKKITLECSQTMGHDKMYWYQQDPGMELHLIHYSYGVNSTEKGDLSSESTVSRIRTEHFPLTLESARPSHTSQYLCASSSKLAGGELFFGEGSRLTVL.

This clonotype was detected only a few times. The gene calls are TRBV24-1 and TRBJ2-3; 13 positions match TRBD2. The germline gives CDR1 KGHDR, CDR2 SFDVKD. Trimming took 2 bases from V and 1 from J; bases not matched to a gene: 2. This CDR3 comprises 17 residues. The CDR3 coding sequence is TGTGCCACCAGTGATTATGGACTAGCGGGGGGCACAGATACGCAGTATTTT. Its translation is CATSDYGLAGGTDTQYF.

CDR3 sequence: CASSFGGESNEQFF. The DNA of the CDR3 is TGTGCCAGCAGTTTCGGCGGGGAGAGCAATGAGCAGTTCTTC. The rearrangement uses TRBV9 and TRBJ2-1; possibly TRBD2 for D (6 bases). Per the germline V gene, CDR1 is SGDLS and CDR2 is YYNGEE. This CDR3 region has 14 residues. V was cut by 5 bases and J by 6 bases, with 15 bases left in between.

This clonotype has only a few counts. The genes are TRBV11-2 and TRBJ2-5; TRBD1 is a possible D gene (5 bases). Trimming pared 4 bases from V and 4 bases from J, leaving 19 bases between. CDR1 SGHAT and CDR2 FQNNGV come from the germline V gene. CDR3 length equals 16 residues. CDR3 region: CASSSQQRGGRETQYF. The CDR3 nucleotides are TGTGCCAGCAGCTCCCAGCAAAGGGGCGGTCGAGAGACCCAGTACTTC.

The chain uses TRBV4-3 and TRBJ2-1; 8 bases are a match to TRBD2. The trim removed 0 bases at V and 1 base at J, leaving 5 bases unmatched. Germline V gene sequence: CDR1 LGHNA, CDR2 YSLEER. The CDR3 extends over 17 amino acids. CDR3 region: CASSQDWGGGSYNEQFF. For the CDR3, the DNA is TGCGCCAGCAGCCAAGACTGGGGCGGGGGGTCCTACAATGAGCAGTTCTTC.

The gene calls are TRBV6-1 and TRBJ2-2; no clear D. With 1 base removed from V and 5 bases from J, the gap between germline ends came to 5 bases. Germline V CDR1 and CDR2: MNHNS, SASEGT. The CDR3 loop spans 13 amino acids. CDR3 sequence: CASSEGRTGELFF. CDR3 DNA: TGTGCCAGCAGTGAAGGTCGAACCGGGGAGCTGTTTTTT.

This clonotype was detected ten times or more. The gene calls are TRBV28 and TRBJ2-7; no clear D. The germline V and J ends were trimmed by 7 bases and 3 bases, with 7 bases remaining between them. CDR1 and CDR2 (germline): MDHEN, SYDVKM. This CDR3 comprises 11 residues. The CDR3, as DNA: TGTGCCAGCACCGGCTACTACGAGCAGTACTTC. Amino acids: CASTGYYEQYF.

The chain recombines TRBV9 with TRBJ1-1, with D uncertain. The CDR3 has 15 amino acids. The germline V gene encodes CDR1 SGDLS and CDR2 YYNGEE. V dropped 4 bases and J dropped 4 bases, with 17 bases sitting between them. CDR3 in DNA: TGTGCCAGCAGCAGAGGTAAGGGATGGGGCACTGAAGCTTTCTTT. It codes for CASSRGKGWGTEAFF.

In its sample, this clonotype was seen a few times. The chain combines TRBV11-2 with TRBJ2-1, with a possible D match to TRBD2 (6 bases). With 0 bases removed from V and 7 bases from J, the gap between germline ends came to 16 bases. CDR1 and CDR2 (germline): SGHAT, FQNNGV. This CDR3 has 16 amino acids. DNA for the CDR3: TGTGCCAGCAGCTTAGATAAAGGGCCTCGGGGGAATGAGCAGTTCTTC. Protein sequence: CASSLDKGPRGNEQFF.

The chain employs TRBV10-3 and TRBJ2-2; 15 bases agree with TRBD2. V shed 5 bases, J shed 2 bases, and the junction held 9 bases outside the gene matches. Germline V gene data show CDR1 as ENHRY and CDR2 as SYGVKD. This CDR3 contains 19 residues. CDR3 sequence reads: CAISNMGLAGGFNTGELFF. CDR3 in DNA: TGTGCCATCAGTAACATGGGACTAGCGGGAGGATTCAACACCGGGGAGCTGTTTTTT.

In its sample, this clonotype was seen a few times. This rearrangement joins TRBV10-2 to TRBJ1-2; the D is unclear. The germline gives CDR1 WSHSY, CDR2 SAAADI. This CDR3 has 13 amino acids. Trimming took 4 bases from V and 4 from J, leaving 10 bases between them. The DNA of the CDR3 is TGCGCCAGCAGTGTCGGGGAAAGCTATGGCTACACCTTC. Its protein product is CASSVGESYGYTF.

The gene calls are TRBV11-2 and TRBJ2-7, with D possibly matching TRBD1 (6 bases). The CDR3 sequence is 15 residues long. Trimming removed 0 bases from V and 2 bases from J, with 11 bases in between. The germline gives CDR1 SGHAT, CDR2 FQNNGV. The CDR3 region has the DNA TGTGCCAGCAGCTTAGAGGTCTGGGACACCTACGAGCAGTACTTC. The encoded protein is CASSLEVWDTYEQYF.

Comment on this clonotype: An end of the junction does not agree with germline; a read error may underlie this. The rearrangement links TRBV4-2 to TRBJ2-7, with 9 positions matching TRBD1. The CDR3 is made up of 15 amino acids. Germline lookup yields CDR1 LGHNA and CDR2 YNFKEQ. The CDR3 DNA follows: TGTGCCAGCAGCCAAGCAAGGGACAGGGCCTACGAGCAGTATTTC. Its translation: CASSQARDRAYEQYF.

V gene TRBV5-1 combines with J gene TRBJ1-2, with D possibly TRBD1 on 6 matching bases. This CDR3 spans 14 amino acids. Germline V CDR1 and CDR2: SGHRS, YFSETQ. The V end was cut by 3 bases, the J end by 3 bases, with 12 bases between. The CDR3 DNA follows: TGCGCCAGCAGCTCCACAGGGCTGGACTATGGCTACACCTTC. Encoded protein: CASSSTGLDYGYTF.

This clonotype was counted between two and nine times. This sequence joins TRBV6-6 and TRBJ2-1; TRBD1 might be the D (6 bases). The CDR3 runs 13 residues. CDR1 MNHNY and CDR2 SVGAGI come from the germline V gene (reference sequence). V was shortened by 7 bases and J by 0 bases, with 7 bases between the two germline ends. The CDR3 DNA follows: TGTGCCAGCAAAGGGGGCTCCTACAATGAGCAGTTCTTC. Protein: CASKGGSYNEQFF.

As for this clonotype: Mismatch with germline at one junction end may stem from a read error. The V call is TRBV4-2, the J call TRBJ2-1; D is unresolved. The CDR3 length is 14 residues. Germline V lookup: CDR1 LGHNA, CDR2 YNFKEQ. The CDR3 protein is CASGQAGIYNEQFF. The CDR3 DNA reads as TGTGCCAGCGGCCAAGCAGGTATCTACAATGAGCAGTTCTTC.

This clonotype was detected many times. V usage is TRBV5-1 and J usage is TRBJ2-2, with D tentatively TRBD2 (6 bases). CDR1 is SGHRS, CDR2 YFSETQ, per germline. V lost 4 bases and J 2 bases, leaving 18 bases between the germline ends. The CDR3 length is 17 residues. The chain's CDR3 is CASSPSRGGSNTGELFF. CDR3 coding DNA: TGCGCCAGCAGCCCCTCACGGGGAGGCTCTAACACCGGGGAGCTGTTTTTT.

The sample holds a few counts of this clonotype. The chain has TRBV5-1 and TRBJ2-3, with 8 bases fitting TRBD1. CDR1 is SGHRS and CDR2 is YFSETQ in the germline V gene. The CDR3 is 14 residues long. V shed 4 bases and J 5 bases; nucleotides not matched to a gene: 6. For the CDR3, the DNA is TGCGCCAGCAGCCACTACAGGGGGGTAGATACGCAGTATTTT. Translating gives CASSHYRGVDTQYF.

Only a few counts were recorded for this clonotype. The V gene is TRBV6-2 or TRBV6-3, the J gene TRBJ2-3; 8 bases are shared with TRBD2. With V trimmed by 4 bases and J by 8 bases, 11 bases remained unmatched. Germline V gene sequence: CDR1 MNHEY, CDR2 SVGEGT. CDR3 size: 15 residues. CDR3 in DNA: TGTGCCAGCAGTTCCTCCGGGACTAGGATGGGTACGCAGTATTTT. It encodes CASSSSGTRMGTQYF.

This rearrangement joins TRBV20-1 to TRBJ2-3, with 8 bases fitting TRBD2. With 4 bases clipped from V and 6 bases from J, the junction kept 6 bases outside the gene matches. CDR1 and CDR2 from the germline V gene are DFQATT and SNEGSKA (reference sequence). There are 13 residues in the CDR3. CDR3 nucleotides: TGCAGTGCTAACCTCGGGGGGGGGGATACGCAGTATTTT. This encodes CSANLGGGDTQYF.